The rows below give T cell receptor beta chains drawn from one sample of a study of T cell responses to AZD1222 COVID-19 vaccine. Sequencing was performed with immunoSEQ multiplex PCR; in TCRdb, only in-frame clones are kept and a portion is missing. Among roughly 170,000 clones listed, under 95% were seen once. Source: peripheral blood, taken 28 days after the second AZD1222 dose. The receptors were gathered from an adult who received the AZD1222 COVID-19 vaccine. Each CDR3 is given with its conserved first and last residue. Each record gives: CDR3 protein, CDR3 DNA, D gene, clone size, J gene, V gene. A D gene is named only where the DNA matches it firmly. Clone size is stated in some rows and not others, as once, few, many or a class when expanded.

CASSLPTGVIGANEKLFF,TGTGCCAGCAGTCTCCCGACAGGGGTTATTGGGGCTAATGAAAAACTGTTTTTT,TRBD1,NA,TRBJ1-4,TRBV13
CASSQGRVYGYTF,TGTGCCAGCAGCCAAGGGCGTGTCTATGGCTACACCTTC,NA,few,TRBJ1-2,TRBV11-3
CASGSSYPLAEAFF,TGTGCTAGTGGTTCCTCATATCCTCTTGCTGAAGCTTTCTTT,NA,once,TRBJ1-1,TRBV12-5
CASSVGRSSYEQYF,TGTGCCAGCAGCGTAGGACGAAGCTCCTACGAGCAGTACTTC,NA,NA,TRBJ2-7,TRBV9
CASSGASGSNQPQHF,TGTGCCAGTTCGGGTGCTTCGGGCAGCAATCAGCCCCAGCATTTT,NA,NA,TRBJ1-5,TRBV6-5
CASGSTNSNQPQHF,TGTGCCAGCGGAAGTACAAATAGCAATCAGCCCCAGCATTTT,NA,NA,TRBJ1-5,TRBV6-5
CASTTELNTEAFF,TGTGCCAGCACGACAGAACTGAACACTGAAGCTTTCTTT,NA,NA,TRBJ1-1,TRBV2
CASSPKLAGGQETQYF,TGTGCCAGCTCACCAAAGCTAGCGGGAGGTCAAGAGACCCAGTACTTC,TRBD2,NA,TRBJ2-5,TRBV18
CAIGRESPYEQYF,TGTGCCATAGGGAGGGAGTCTCCCTACGAGCAGTACTTC,TRBD2,NA,TRBJ2-7,TRBV28
CASSADGGAYTEAFF,TGTGCCAGCAGCGCCGACGGGGGGGCGTACACTGAAGCTTTCTTT,NA,NA,TRBJ1-1,TRBV5-6
CASSPDQGVSGNTIYF,TGTGCCAGCTCACCCGACCAAGGAGTCTCTGGAAACACCATATATTTT,NA,NA,TRBJ1-3,TRBV18
CASSPRQRAITEAFF,TGTGCCAGCAGCCCCCGACAGAGGGCTATCACTGAAGCTTTCTTT,NA,NA,TRBJ1-1,TRBV9
CASSLYGQGSNQPQHF,TGTGCCAGCAGTTTATATGGGCAGGGGAGTAATCAGCCCCAGCATTTT,NA,few,TRBJ1-5,TRBV28
CASSVAGPDTQYF,TGTGCCAGCAGTGTAGCGGGACCAGATACGCAGTATTTT,TRBD2,NA,TRBJ2-3,TRBV2
CASSPDHEQYF,TGTGCCAGCAGCCCGGACCACGAGCAGTACTTC,NA,once,TRBJ2-7,TRBV28
CASSLQYGYTF,TGTGCCAGCAGTTTACAATATGGCTACACCTTC,NA,NA,TRBJ1-2,TRBV28
CASRRTLGKSPLHF,TGTGCCAGCAGAAGAACCCTGGGGAAGTCACCCCTCCACTTT,NA,NA,TRBJ1-6,TRBV6-5
CASGLLRQGSLAKNIQYF,TGTGCCAGCGGACTATTACGACAGGGTTCGTTGGCCAAAAACATTCAGTACTTC,NA,NA,TRBJ2-4,TRBV11-3
CASSGTRLNEKLFF,TGTGCCAGCAGCGGGACCCGTCTTAATGAAAAACTGTTTTTT,NA,NA,TRBJ1-4,TRBV9
CASSLGLAGVKGGETQYF,TGCGCCAGCAGCCTAGGACTAGCGGGAGTGAAGGGCGGAGAGACCCAGTACTTC,TRBD2,NA,TRBJ2-5,TRBV5-1
CASSVGAGDPTEAFF,TGTGCCAGCAGCGTAGGAGCGGGGGATCCCACTGAAGCTTTCTTT,NA,NA,TRBJ1-1,TRBV9
CAWRPLVTGGYTF,TGTGCCTGGAGGCCACTAGTTACAGGAGGCTACACCTTC,NA,NA,TRBJ1-2,TRBV30
CALDSGTQGVGGYTF,TGTGCCTTAGACTCCGGGACACAAGGGGTAGGTGGCTACACCTTC,NA,NA,TRBJ1-2,TRBV30
CASSWATNYGYTF,TGTGCCAGCAGCTGGGCAACTAACTATGGCTACACCTTC,NA,NA,TRBJ1-2,TRBV5-8
CASSSRRQGQETQYF,TGTGCCAGCAGCTCCCGACGACAGGGGCAAGAGACCCAGTACTTC,TRBD1,NA,TRBJ2-5,TRBV5-6
CASSLAQGPTEAFF,TGTGCCAGCAGCTTAGCGCAGGGTCCCACTGAAGCTTTCTTT,NA,NA,TRBJ1-1,TRBV7-9
CASSSSRGGSQPQHF,TGTGCCAGCAGCTCTTCACGAGGCGGAAGTCAGCCCCAGCATTTT,NA,NA,TRBJ1-5,TRBV7-9
CASSPQIGEQYF,TGTGCCAGCAGTCCTCAAATAGGGGAGCAGTACTTC,NA,NA,TRBJ2-7,TRBV2
CASSWILVREPTDTQYF,TGTGCCAGCAGCTGGATACTAGTACGTGAGCCCACAGATACGCAGTATTTT,NA,NA,TRBJ2-3,TRBV5-6
CASSIDSLYSGNEQFF,TGTGCCAGTAGTATAGATTCGTTGTATTCGGGGAATGAGCAGTTCTTC,NA,NA,TRBJ2-1,TRBV19
CASSVDWTNYNEQFF,TGTGCCAGCAGCGTCGACTGGACAAACTACAATGAGCAGTTCTTC,NA,NA,TRBJ2-1,TRBV7-6
CATSRGLAGGTTQYF,TGTGCCACCAGCAGAGGACTAGCGGGGGGGACTACGCAGTATTTT,TRBD2,NA,TRBJ2-3,TRBV15
CASTLSRAGNSPLHF,TGTGCCAGCACCCTAAGTCGAGCGGGGAATTCACCCCTCCACTTT,NA,NA,TRBJ1-6,TRBV7-8
CASSLDRGQFEAFF,TGCGCCAGCAGCTTGGATCGGGGACAGTTTGAAGCTTTCTTT,TRBD1,NA,TRBJ1-1,TRBV5-1
CASSLGGGNQPQHF,TGTGCCAGCAGTTTGGGAGGGGGCAATCAGCCCCAGCATTTT,NA,NA,TRBJ1-5,TRBV28
CASSPHSGSSYNSPLHF,TGTGCCAGCAGCCCGCACTCGGGAAGCTCCTATAATTCACCCCTCCACTTT,NA,NA,TRBJ1-6,TRBV9
CASSFGRTNYGYTF,TGTGCCAGCAGCTTCGGACGGACCAACTATGGCTACACCTTC,NA,NA,TRBJ1-2,TRBV5-4
CASSPSRGNEQYF,TGTGCCAGTAGTCCGTCCCGGGGCAACGAGCAGTACTTC,NA,NA,TRBJ2-7,TRBV19
CASSLWGDTEAFF,TGTGCCAGCAGCTTGTGGGGGGACACTGAAGCTTTCTTT,NA,NA,TRBJ1-1,TRBV5-4
CASSLDGRSTEAFF,TGTGCCAGCAGCTTAGACGGCAGAAGCACTGAAGCTTTCTTT,NA,once,TRBJ1-1,TRBV11-1
CASRVRDRGSYEQYF,TGTGCCAGCAGGGTCCGGGACAGAGGCTCCTACGAGCAGTACTTC,TRBD1,NA,TRBJ2-7,TRBV6-5
CASSRLAGGPSGEQYF,TGTGCCAGCAGCCGACTAGCGGGAGGGCCCTCGGGAGAGCAGTACTTC,TRBD2,NA,TRBJ2-7,TRBV6-2/TRBV6-3
CASSLTSGGIQETQYF,TGTGCCAGCAGCTTAACGTCCGGTGGAATCCAAGAGACCCAGTACTTC,NA,NA,TRBJ2-5,TRBV7-2
CASSPFRGGYTF,TGTGCCAGCAGTCCTTTTAGAGGGGGCTACACCTTC,NA,NA,TRBJ1-2,TRBV6-5
CASSLRGQGPYEQYF,TGTGCCAGCAGCTTGAGGGGACAGGGGCCGTACGAGCAGTACTTC,TRBD1,once,TRBJ2-7,TRBV5-4
CASSQVVRFGQGRTGELFF,TGTGCCAGCAGCCAAGTGGTCCGTTTCGGCCAGGGAAGGACCGGGGAGCTGTTTTTT,NA,NA,TRBJ2-2,TRBV3-1/TRBV3-2
CASSLIGDNQPQHF,TGTGCCAGCAGTTTGATAGGGGACAATCAGCCCCAGCATTTT,NA,NA,TRBJ1-5,TRBV28
CASSLVSGTGSTEAFF,TGTGCCAGCAGCTTAGTCTCCGGGACAGGATCGACTGAAGCTTTCTTT,TRBD1,few,TRBJ1-1,TRBV7-6
CASSDTGFHNEQFF,TGTGCCAGTTCAGACACAGGTTTTCACAATGAGCAGTTCTTC,NA,once,TRBJ2-1,TRBV19
CASSTRTGAASDTQYF,TGTGCCAGCAGCACCCGGACAGGGGCCGCCTCAGATACGCAGTATTTT,TRBD1,NA,TRBJ2-3,TRBV5-4
CATYSTEAFF,TGTGCGACCTATAGCACTGAAGCTTTCTTT,NA,NA,TRBJ1-1,TRBV19
CASSLSLPDSQKLFF,TGTGCCAGCAGCTTGAGCCTCCCGGACAGCCAGAAACTGTTTTTT,NA,NA,TRBJ1-4,TRBV11-3
CASGTSGTQETQYF,TGTGCTTCAGGGACTAGCGGGACCCAAGAGACCCAGTACTTC,TRBD2,NA,TRBJ2-5,TRBV6-5